One sample yielded the 26 T cell receptor beta chains listed below, sequenced in a study of radiotherapy plus CTLA-4 blockade in lung cancer. Some clones are missing from TCRdb's copy, which holds only in-frame ones; the method was immunoSEQ multiplex PCR. The sample lists tens of thousands of clones, 75% to 85% seen once, with less than 25% in the top ten. The material was peripheral blood, obtained from a patient treated with radiotherapy plus ipilimumab. The origin of the receptors is a human donor with non-small cell lung cancer that progressed on radiotherapy plus ipilimumab.

V and J are TRBV18 and TRBJ1-1; 10 bases match TRBD1. Losses at the gene ends were 3 bases for V and 4 bases for J; bases not matched to a gene: 5. Germline CDR1 and CDR2: KGHSH and LQKENI. CDR3 length: 15 residues. CDR3 residues: CASSPRDRGVTEAFF. CDR3 in DNA: TGTGCCAGCTCACCCCGGGACAGGGGTGTCACTGAAGCTTTCTTT.

The rearrangement links TRBV28 to TRBJ1-5; tentative D call: TRBD1 (5 bases). This CDR3 has 14 residues. V lost 11 bases to trimming and J lost 6 bases, with 20 bases between them. CDR1 and CDR2 from the germline V gene are MDHEN and SYDVKM. The CDR3 spells CAGGSGGGGQPQHF. DNA of the CDR3: TGTGCCGGGGGAAGCGGGGGTGGGGGTCAGCCCCAGCATTTT.

The gene calls are TRBV2 and TRBJ1-1; 7 bases agree with TRBD1. The junction had 7 bases not matched to a gene; V was cut back by 5 bases and J by 1 base. Germline V gene data show CDR1 as SNHLY and CDR2 as FYNNEI. CDR3 length equals 15 residues. DNA of the CDR3: TGTGCCAGCAGTCTTCAGGGGGGAACGAACACTGAAGCTTTCTTT. It codes for CASSLQGGTNTEAFF.

The rearrangement uses TRBV28 and TRBJ2-1; maybe TRBD2 (6 bases). The CDR3 consists of 12 residues. V gave up 9 bases and J gave up 8 bases, with 14 bases separating them. CDR1 and CDR2 (germline): MDHEN, SYDVKM. CDR3 loop: CASSGNWDEQFF. In DNA form, the CDR3 reads TGTGCCAGTAGCGGCAATTGGGATGAGCAGTTCTTC.

The rearrangement links TRBV4-1 to TRBJ2-1, with D uncertain. This CDR3 is built from 12 residues. Germline V lookup: CDR1 MGHRA, CDR2 YSYEKL. Trimming cost V 4 bases and J 5 bases, with 6 bases left between them. CDR3 in DNA: TGCGCCAGCAGCCTCTCAAACAATGAGCAGTTCTTC. It is translated as CASSLSNNEQFF.

The chain couples TRBV7-8 to TRBJ2-5; 7 bases map to TRBD2. V shed 3 bases and J 3 bases; nucleotides not matched to a gene: 13. The CDR3 has 17 amino acids. CDR1 SGHVS and CDR2 FQNEAQ come from the germline V gene. The DNA of the CDR3 is TGTGCCAGCAGCTTTCCTCTCATTGGGGGAGGGGAAGAGACCCAGTACTTC. This translates into CASSFPLIGGGEETQYF. Full variable domain (missing parts from reference TRBV7-8 and TRBJ2-5): GAGVSQSPRYKVAKRGQDVALRCDPISGHVSLFWYQQALGQGPEFLTYFQNEAQLDKSGLPSDRFFAERPEGSVSTLKIQRTQQEDSAVYLCASSFPLIGGGEETQYFGPGTRLLVL.

The genes are TRBV7-9 and TRBJ2-3, with TRBD2 as a possible D gene (6 bases). Trimming left V 0 bases short and J 1 base short, with 8 bases between. Per germline, CDR1 SEHNR and CDR2 FQNEAQ (reference sequence). CDR3 size: 15 residues. The CDR3 nucleotides read TGTGCCAGCAGCTTAGCGCGGGGAGGCACAGATACGCAGTATTTT. Translation: CASSLARGGTDTQYF.

V gene TRBV15 combines with J gene TRBJ1-1; no clear D gene. CDR1 is LNHNV, CDR2 YYDKDF, per germline (reference sequence). This CDR3 has 16 residues. V lost 6 bases and J lost 0, with 17 bases in between. CDR3 DNA sequence: TGTGCCACCAGAGCGTTATGGACCGGGGTGAACACTGAAGCTTTCTTT. Amino acids: CATRALWTGVNTEAFF.

This clone was counted once. The chain uses TRBV14 and TRBJ2-5; no definite D call. V lost 4 bases and J lost 5, with 5 bases in between. The CDR3 has 11 amino acids. Per germline, CDR1 SGHDN and CDR2 FVKESK. CDR3 loop: CASSLRETQYF. The CDR3 region has the DNA TGTGCCAGCAGCCTGCGGGAGACCCAGTACTTC.

The J gene is TRBJ2-1, the V gene TRBV6-5, with TRBD2 matching over 15 bases. Germline loops: CDR1 MNHEY, CDR2 SVGAGI. The trim removed 5 bases at V and 15 bases at J, leaving 8 bases unmatched. This CDR3 has 14 amino acids. For the CDR3, the DNA is TGTGCCAGCAGTCCATGGACTAGCGGGGGGGCTGGGTTCTTC. Amino acid sequence: CASSPWTSGGAGFF.

This clone was recorded a few times. V is TRBV7-8 and J is TRBJ2-7; D gene ambiguous. The CDR3 extends over 14 amino acids. Trimming removed 1 base at V and 3 bases at J, with 10 bases between. The germline V gene encodes CDR1 SGHVS and CDR2 FQNEAQ. The CDR3 coding sequence is TGTGCCAGCAGCTTAGGAGACCGAGGCTACGAGCAGTACTTC. It specifies CASSLGDRGYEQYF.

The gene calls are TRBV6-6 and TRBJ2-1, with 7 positions matching TRBD2. V trimming: 5 bases; J trimming: 1 base; junction bases outside the gene matches: 5. From germline, CDR1 is MNHNY and CDR2 SVGAGI (reference sequence). This CDR3 has 15 amino acids. The CDR3 DNA is TGTGCCAGCAGTCTCCGGGAGGTGTCCTACAATGAGCAGTTCTTC. Translated: CASSLREVSYNEQFF.

The chain is built from TRBV7-3 and TRBJ2-2, with 10 bases identical to TRBD1. This CDR3 has 17 amino acids. Germline lookup yields CDR1 SGHTA and CDR2 FQGTGA. Germline trimming cut 6 bases from V and 5 bases from J; bases unmatched to any gene: 12. The CDR3 here is CASSLAPGQGMTGELFF. The CDR3 DNA reads TGTGCCAGCAGTCTGGCCCCGGGACAGGGGATGACCGGGGAGCTGTTTTTT.

The J gene is TRBJ2-4, the V gene TRBV6-1; D is unresolved. CDR3 length: 14 residues. Trimming cost V 9 bases and J 0 bases, with 12 bases left between them. The germline V gene has CDR1 MNHNS and CDR2 SASEGT. The CDR3 loop is CASRLGPAKNIQYF. The CDR3 DNA is TGTGCCAGTCGGTTAGGGCCAGCCAAAAACATTCAGTACTTC.

J is TRBJ2-1 and V is TRBV4-3, with D possibly being TRBD1 (5 bases). The CDR3 loop spans 15 amino acids. Germline V gene data show CDR1 as LGHNA and CDR2 as YSLEER. V was cut by 1 base and J by 2 bases, with 9 bases left in between. The CDR3 DNA sequence: TGCGCCAGCAGCCAAGCGGCGACAGCCTACAATGAGCAGTTCTTC. This encodes CASSQAATAYNEQFF.

The chain has TRBV5-6 and TRBJ1-3, with no clear D. Trimming cost V 0 bases and J 4 bases, with 11 bases left between them. Germline values: CDR1 SGHDT, CDR2 YYEEEE. The length of the CDR3 is 15 residues. The CDR3, as DNA: TGTGCCAGCAGCTTGGGTTCGGGATGGGGAAACACCATATATTTT. It is translated as CASSLGSGWGNTIYF.

This clone was recorded only once. V usage is TRBV2 and J usage is TRBJ2-2, with 7 bases matching TRBD1. The CDR3 totals 16 residues. J gave up 6 bases and V 4 bases, and 11 bases lay outside the gene matches. From germline, CDR1 is SNHLY and CDR2 FYNNEI. This CDR3 is CASSAGRGLGAGELFF. The CDR3 coding sequence is TGTGCCAGCAGTGCGGGAAGGGGGCTCGGCGCCGGGGAGCTGTTTTTT.

V and J are TRBV11-2 and TRBJ1-2; D is undetermined. Trimming removed 5 bases at V and 4 bases at J, with 11 bases between. There are 13 residues in the CDR3. The germline V gene has CDR1 SGHAT and CDR2 FQNNGV. Here the CDR3 reads CASSVGFLYGYTF. The CDR3 coding sequence is TGTGCCAGCAGCGTAGGATTTCTCTATGGCTACACCTTC.

The genes are TRBV29-1 and TRBJ2-1, with 15 bases identical to TRBD2. Germline CDR1 and CDR2: SQVTM and ANQGSEA. The junction had 4 bases not matched to a gene; V was cut back by 7 bases and J by 6 bases. The CDR3 has 14 residues. The CDR3 is CSGLGLAGGNEQFF. CDR3 sequence (DNA): TGCAGCGGCTTGGGACTAGCGGGAGGCAATGAGCAGTTCTTC.

V and J are TRBV10-1 and TRBJ1-4, with unresolved D. The CDR3 contains 15 residues. Trimming left V 2 bases short and J 4 bases short, with 11 bases between. Germline lookup yields CDR1 WNHNN and CDR2 SYGVQD (reference sequence). The CDR3 loop is CASSEGRWDNEKLFF. DNA for the CDR3: TGCGCCAGCAGTGAGGGACGGTGGGATAATGAAAAACTGTTTTTT.

The V and J genes are TRBV5-4 and TRBJ2-5, with 7 positions matching TRBD1. Judging by the DNA end, TRBJ2-7 fits better; the J call may be wrong. The CDR3 is made up of 14 amino acids. Germline V gene sequence: CDR1 SGHNT, CDR2 YYREEE (reference sequence). DNA of the CDR3: TGTGCCAGCAGCTTCAGGGACAGACCATACGAGCAGTACTTC. This sequence encodes CASSFRDRPYEQYF.

This chain links TRBV9 with TRBJ2-2; D may be TRBD2 (5 bases). Germline V gene data show CDR1 as SGDLS and CDR2 as YYNGEE. Trimming stripped 0 bases from V and 4 bases from J, with 10 bases between. The CDR3 covers 15 residues. The CDR3 loop reads CASSVGGGRTGELFF. CDR3 DNA: TGTGCCAGCAGCGTAGGTGGAGGACGCACCGGGGAGCTGTTTTTT.

The chain joins TRBV7-2 to TRBJ1-6, with unresolved D. This CDR3 spans 14 amino acids. Germline CDR1 reads SGHTA; CDR2 reads FQGNSA. Between the trimmed V and J ends, which lost 2 bases and 7 bases, there was a span of 9 bases. The CDR3 reads CASSLNRLNSPLHF. In nucleotides, the CDR3 is TGTGCCAGCAGCTTAAACAGACTAAATTCACCCCTCCACTTT. Variable domain in full (rest from reference TRBV7-2 and TRBJ1-6): GAGVSQSPSNKVTEKGKDVELRCDPISGHTALYWYRQSLGQGLEFLIYFQGNSAPDKSGLPSDRFSAERTGGSVSTLTIQRTQQEDSAVYLCASSLNRLNSPLHFGNGTRLTVT.

The rearrangement links TRBV5-1 to TRBJ2-3; D remains unclear. Trimming took off 1 base at V and 1 base at J, with 4 bases between the two ends. This CDR3 comprises 13 residues. Germline CDR1 and CDR2: SGHRS and YFSETQ. The DNA of the CDR3 is TGCGCCAGCAGCTTGCCCGGCACAGATACGCAGTATTTT. Translated: CASSLPGTDTQYF.

The CDR3 loop is CASSPRTEAFF. CDR3 DNA sequence: TGTGCCAGCAGCCCCCGCACTGAAGCTTTCTTT. The J gene is TRBJ1-1, the V gene TRBV28; D ambiguous. V lost 6 bases, J lost 4 bases, and 6 bases lay in between. This CDR3 is 11 amino acids long. Germline V CDR1 and CDR2: MDHEN, SYDVKM.

The table lists this clone with a count of one. The chain employs TRBV7-2 and TRBJ1-5, with unresolved D. The CDR3 loop spans 12 amino acids. From germline, CDR1 is SGHTA and CDR2 FQGNSA. V was shortened by 0 bases and J by 6 bases, with 3 bases between the two germline ends. As DNA, the CDR3 is TGTGCCAGCAGCTTAGCCGCTCAGCCCCAGCATTTT. This gives the protein CASSLAAQPQHF.